This TCR beta chain was identified in a study of T cell changes during pregnancy in multiple sclerosis. Assay used: immunoSEQ multiplex PCR; TCRdb lists only in-frame clones, some missing. The sample gives tens of thousands of clones, around 90% of which show up once; about 0.92% is in the top ten. V dropped 3 bases and J dropped 6 bases, with 13 bases sitting between them. CDR1 SGHRS and CDR2 YFSETQ come from the germline V gene. The CDR3 is made up of 14 amino acids. The clonotype originates from a female donor with multiple sclerosis, enrolled in a pregnancy study. The material sequenced was peripheral blood, taken in the second trimester of pregnancy. The J gene is TRBJ1-5, the V gene TRBV5-1, with TRBD1 as a possible D gene (6 bases). The CDR3 DNA reads as TGCGCCAGCAGCTATACAACAGGGAGTCAGCCCCAGCATTTT. This encodes CASSYTTGSQPQHF.